This T cell receptor beta chain comes out of a study of blood T cell repertoires in COVID-19. Trimming pared 4 bases from V and 5 bases from J, leaving 15 bases between. This CDR3 contains 15 residues. Per the germline V gene, CDR1 is SGHTA and CDR2 is FQGNSA. The data were produced by immunoSEQ multiplex PCR, yet TCRdb's version contains in-frame clones alone and is incomplete. The repertoire holds 70,000 or so clones, with over 85% as singletons. Specimen: peripheral blood. The TCR sequence derives from a human donor in a cohort sampled during active COVID-19. This chain uses TRBV7-2 with TRBJ1-5; the D gene is possibly TRBD1 (6 bases). CDR3: CASSSSTGLDQPQHF. CDR3 DNA sequence: TGTGCCAGCAGCTCCTCTACAGGGTTGGATCAGCCCCAGCATTTT.